Described below is a single T cell receptor beta chain sequence and its context. The antigen remains unidentified. The entry originates in a study of T cell responses to AZD1222 COVID-19 vaccine. The wider study: It was second doses at about 4 or about 12 weeks that were pooled.

TCRdb's copy holds only in-frame clones and misses some; the assay was immunoSEQ multiplex PCR. The data hold tens of thousands of clones, with around 86% observed a single time. The CDR3 runs 13 residues. V was shortened by 4 bases and J by 8 bases, with 12 bases between the two germline ends. Germline V gene sequence: CDR1 LGHNA, CDR2 YNFKEQ. General study findings and limits: Increases in Spike-specific TCR breadth and depth were seen after two AZD1222 doses.

V is TRBV4-2 and J is TRBJ1-5; D is ambiguous. The clonotype was recovered from an adult in good health. The sequences come from peripheral blood, collected on day 0 of AZD1222 vaccination. DNA of the CDR3: TGTGCCAGCAGCCCGCGGTCCTTTGAGCCCCAGCATTTT. This translates into CASSPRSFEPQHF.